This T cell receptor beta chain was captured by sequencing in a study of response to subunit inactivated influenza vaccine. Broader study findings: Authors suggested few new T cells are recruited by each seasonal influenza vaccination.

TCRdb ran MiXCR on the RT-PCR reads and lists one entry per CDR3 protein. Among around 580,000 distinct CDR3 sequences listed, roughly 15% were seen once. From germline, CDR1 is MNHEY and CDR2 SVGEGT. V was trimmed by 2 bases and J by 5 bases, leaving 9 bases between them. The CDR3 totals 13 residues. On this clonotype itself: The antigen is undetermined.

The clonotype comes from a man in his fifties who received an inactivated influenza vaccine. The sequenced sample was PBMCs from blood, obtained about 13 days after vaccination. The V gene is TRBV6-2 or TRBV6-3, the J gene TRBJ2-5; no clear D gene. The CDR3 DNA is TGTGCCAGCAGTTACCCGCCCCGGGAGACCCAGTACTTC. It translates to CASSYPPRETQYF.